This section outlines one T cell receptor beta chain sequence together with its context. The table lists this clonotype with many counts. Its antigen is not yet known. No clone much larger than this one lies a single base away; base qualities are absent. These data are taken from a study of glioma-infiltrating T cells (dated by TCRdb to the mid-2010s). Turning to the overall study: Sequencing of TCR alpha- and beta-chain repertoires was performed on glioma tissue, on non-neoplastic brain tissue, and on matched peripheral blood mononuclear cells. To measure how far tissue and blood T-cell populations diverged, each tissue-infiltrating repertoire was compared against the peripheral blood repertoire of the same patient. Three low-grade glioma patients, about eight primary glioblastoma patients and three non-glioma patients contributing non-neoplastic brain tissue were included in the paired cohort. On the study overall, not on this receptor specifically: Group comparisons were based on small numbers of patients: three non-neoplastic, three low-grade glioma and eight glioblastoma patients. In non-neoplastic patients, VJ-independent divergence between tissue and blood fell below expectation, whereas in all gliomas, and especially in low-grade gliomas, the divergence rose above expectation. Only a very small number of CDR3 sequences turned up in both tissue and blood, a result put down to high CDR3 diversity combined with limited sampling.

TCR alpha and beta CDR3 regions were amplified with the iRepertoire nested amplicon-rescue multiplex PCR (arm-PCR) platform from RNA. The input for one-step reverse transcription and amplification was 100-400 ng of either tissue mRNA or PBMC total RNA. Following bead purification, Illumina adapters were added by a secondary multiplex PCR, and libraries between 200 and 400 bp were gel-purified. The libraries contained internal 6-nucleotide barcodes that were used for demultiplexing. The libraries were sequenced on an Illumina MiSeq using 2x220 or 2x250 nucleotide paired-end reads. Per the original workflow: Paired reads were merged with FLASH 1.2.11 and aligned to the GRCh37 human genome with BWA-MEM before extracting TRA and TRB reads. For V and J assignment, an IMGT-derived reference of cassette sequences and CDR3 motifs that included pseudogenes was used. Three-frame translation of reads was performed, and productive CDR3s were defined as those with a C...FGXG motif and no stop codons. A clonotype was defined as a unique combination of a V-J cassette pair and a CDR3 amino acid sequence. Filtering of reads was based on Hamming distance, with the threshold set by the sequence error rate of each sample in mapped regions. TCRdb itself trimmed the public reads at Q25 with fastp, ran MiXCR and retained productive beta chains. Rows with one shared CDR3 protein collapse into an entry with the most common genes and DNA. The V and J calls come from TCRdb's annotation, not from the publication. The sample yields about 130,000 distinct CDR3 sequences; less than 30% were counted once. The ten most abundant clones make up over 12% of the sample.

The germline V gene (reference sequence) provides CDR1 MNHEY and CDR2 SMNVEV. Deletion took 4 bases off V and 1 base off J, with a span of 4 bases between the germline ends. From the cysteine up to the phenylalanine, the CDR3 has a length of 12 residues. Only CDR3 DNA is held: 36 bases, read in frame from base 1. The origin of this receptor is a human donor with low-grade glioma or glioblastoma, undergoing nonglioma brain surgery, or in good health (not recorded which). Material: glioma tissue, nonneoplastic brain tissue, or PBMCs (not recorded which). The chain uses TRBV27 and TRBJ1-1, with the D gene call left open. The DNA reads as follows: TGTGCCAGCAGTTATGGGAACACTGAAGCTTTCTTT. It translates to CASSYGNTEAFF.